This T cell receptor beta chain was documented in a study of OX40 agonist ivuxolimab in advanced cancers. Overall study: Prior anti-PD-1, anti-PD-L1 or anti-CTLA-4 therapy did not bar entry, and approximately 43% had some.

The data were produced by immunoSEQ multiplex PCR, yet TCRdb's version contains in-frame clones alone and is incomplete. Among approximately 77,000 clones listed, around nine tenths were seen once. Broader study findings: Expansion of clones was among the lowest in partial responders at 0.1-3.0 mg/kg.

The CDR3 extends over 14 amino acids. Per germline, CDR1 SGHTA and CDR2 FQGTGA. V dropped 5 bases and J dropped 3; count of bases not matched to a gene: 7. To note about this clone: Its target is not known.

The sample here was CD4+ or CD8+ T cells sorted from blood, taken in a trial of the OX40 agonist ivuxolimab. The sequence derives from an adult with an advanced solid tumor such as melanoma, head and neck, liver or kidney cancer. The chain carries TRBV7-3 and TRBJ2-7, with TRBD1 matching over 7 bases. The CDR3 loop is CASSPAGDSYEQYF. DNA of the CDR3: TGTGCCAGCAGCCCCGCTGGGGACAGCTACGAGCAGTACTTC.